Below are 30 T cell receptor beta chains sequenced from a single sample in a study of blood T cells in healthy people across ages. The authors ran a second PCR of 7 to 11 cycles using a sample-barcoded 5' primer and a J-beta primer mix. Each CDR3 protein is one row after TCRdb ran MiXCR on the 5' RACE reads. Of 1,500,000 or so distinct CDR3 sequences listed, roughly two fifths are singletons. Sequencing input: blood. All receptors come from a woman between 18 and 29 years old in good health.

The chain recombines TRBV30 with TRBJ1-2; 10 bases are shared with TRBD1. This CDR3 region has 15 residues. From germline, CDR1 is GTSNPN and CDR2 SVGIG (reference sequence). The junction had 5 bases not matched to a gene; V was cut back by 0 bases and J by 4 bases. The CDR3 nucleotides are TGTGCCTGGAGTGTACAGGGACAGGGGATCTATGGCTACACCTTC. It yields the protein CAWSVQGQGIYGYTF.

This clonotype was picked up many times. This chain connects TRBV24-1 to TRBJ2-5; D perhaps matches TRBD2 (6 bases). Germline V gene sequence: CDR1 KGHDR, CDR2 SFDVKD. There are 14 residues in the CDR3. V was cut by 5 bases and J by 7 bases, with 16 bases left in between. CDR3 bases: TGTGCCACCAGTGTGGGGGGAGATATCGCGACCCAGTACTTC. The encoded protein is CATSVGGDIATQYF.

This clonotype has just a few counts. The CDR3 nucleotides are TGCGCCAGCAGCAGTCTCAATTTGGGCGAGCAGTTCTTC. Amino acids: CASSSLNLGEQFF. This sequence joins TRBV5-1 and TRBJ2-1; D gene uncertain. CDR3 length: 13 amino acids. V shed 4 bases and J shed 10 bases, with 15 bases lying between them. The V gene's germline CDR1 is SGHRS and CDR2 YFSETQ. Based on the CDR3 plus reference TRBV5-1 and TRBJ2-1, the full variable domain is KAGVTQTPRYLIKTRGQQVTLSCSPISGHRSVSWYQQTPGQGLQFLFEYFSETQRNKGNFPGRFSGRQFSNSRSEMNVSTLELGDSALYLCASSSLNLGEQFFGPGTRLTVL.

The chain couples TRBV20-1 to TRBJ1-4; possibly TRBD1 for D (6 bases). Germline loops: CDR1 DFQATT, CDR2 SNEGSKA (reference sequence). The CDR3 contains 14 residues. V shed 6 bases and J shed 8 bases, with 19 bases lying between them. The CDR3 loop reads CSADVAGALEKLFF. The CDR3 DNA reads as TGCAGTGCCGATGTAGCAGGGGCGTTAGAAAAACTGTTTTTT.

The table lists this clonotype with a few counts. The V gene is TRBV12-3 or TRBV12-4, the J gene TRBJ1-5; 7 bases are a match to TRBD1. CDR3 length equals 13 residues. V shed 5 bases, J shed 5 bases, and the junction held 3 bases outside the gene matches. CDR3 in amino acids: CASSGTDHQPQHF. The CDR3 DNA sequence: TGTGCCAGCAGTGGGACAGATCATCAGCCCCAGCATTTT.

This chain links TRBV20-1 with TRBJ1-5, with D tentatively TRBD1 (6 bases). Looked up from germline, CDR1 is DFQATT and CDR2 is SNEGSKA (reference sequence). V lost 5 bases and J 2 bases, leaving 16 bases between the germline ends. The CDR3 extends over 15 amino acids. DNA for the CDR3: TGCAGTGCTGGACTAGGGGGGGATGGCAATCAGCCCCAGCATTTT. Translated, it gives CSAGLGGDGNQPQHF.

This clonotype was observed a handful of times. The chain couples TRBV27 to TRBJ1-5, with no clear D. This CDR3 is built from 15 residues. Germline CDR1 reads MNHEY; CDR2 reads SMNVEV (reference sequence). The V end was cut by 6 bases, the J end by 4 bases, with 16 bases between. CDR3: CASSRHSSTNQPQHF. CDR3 DNA: TGTGCCAGCAGCCGGCACAGTTCGACGAATCAGCCCCAGCATTTT.

The rearrangement joins TRBV9 to TRBJ1-1, with a weak D call TRBD1 (5 bases). The V gene lost 2 bases and the J gene lost 3 bases, with 11 bases spanning the gap. The CDR3 covers 14 residues. Germline V CDR1 and CDR2: SGDLS, YYNGEE. CDR3 sequence reads: CASSVLQGDTEAFF. The CDR3 nucleotides are TGTGCCAGCAGCGTTCTGCAGGGCGACACTGAAGCTTTCTTT.

The rearrangement links TRBV3-1 to TRBJ2-1; 8 nucleotides agree with TRBD2. Germline CDR1 reads LGHDT; CDR2 reads YNNKEL (reference sequence). CDR3 length: 15 amino acids. Trimming at V came to 3 bases and at J to 6 bases, leaving 7 bases not matched to a gene. The CDR3 DNA sequence: TGTGCCAGCAGCCAGTCCGGGACTAGTCGCAATGAGCAGTTCTTC. Residues: CASSQSGTSRNEQFF.

This clonotype was seen repeatedly, ten times or more. The V call is TRBV5-1, the J call TRBJ2-7, with TRBD2 matching 8 bases. The length of the CDR3 is 13 residues. V lost 5 bases to trimming and J lost 7 bases; unmatched junction nucleotides: 8. CDR1 and CDR2 from the germline V gene are SGHRS and YFSETQ. The CDR3 DNA is TGCGCCAGCAGACTAGCGGACCCAAATGAGCAGTACTTC. Protein: CASRLADPNEQYF.

This clonotype was recorded a few times. This chain's CDR3 is CASKPGEGVVKNIQYF. The CDR3 coding sequence is TGTGCCAGCAAGCCGGGGGAAGGGGTGGTCAAAAACATTCAGTACTTC. This sequence joins TRBV12-3 or TRBV12-4 and TRBJ2-4; the D gene is possibly TRBD2 (6 bases). The V and J ends lost 7 bases and 3 bases respectively, with 19 bases between them. The CDR3 is 16 residues long.

The CDR3 nucleotides are TGTGCCAGCAGTTACCACCGCAGGGCGCGCGGCGAAAAACTGTTTTTT. It specifies CASSYHRRARGEKLFF. V and J are TRBV6-5 and TRBJ1-4; TRBD1 might be the D (5 bases). V shed 2 bases and J shed 8 bases, with 18 bases lying between them. The CDR3 totals 16 residues. Per germline, CDR1 MNHEY and CDR2 SVGAGI.

This clonotype was seen more than once but under ten times. The chain recombines TRBV20-1 with TRBJ1-6; weak D call: TRBD1 (6 bases). Per germline, CDR1 DFQATT and CDR2 SNEGSKA (reference sequence). V lost 3 bases to trimming and J lost 6 bases, with 18 bases between them. The CDR3 is 16 residues long. CDR3: CSASPEGGTGNSPLHF. CDR3 in DNA: TGCAGTGCTAGCCCCGAGGGGGGGACTGGTAATTCACCCCTCCACTTT.

This clonotype has more than one count but fewer than ten. The chain couples TRBV10-3 to TRBJ1-2; a weak D match, TRBD1 (6 bases). From germline, CDR1 is ENHRY and CDR2 SYGVKD. V was cut by 6 bases and J by 3 bases, with 17 bases left in between. The CDR3 is 15 amino acids. This CDR3 reads CAISDFKQGYYGYTF. The CDR3 DNA reads as TGTGCCATCAGCGATTTTAAACAGGGTTACTATGGCTACACCTTC.

Here the CDR3 DNA reads TGCGCCAGCAGCCAAGATTCCCGACACGGTGTCAATGAGCAGTACTTC. Amino acid sequence: CASSQDSRHGVNEQYF. The chain has TRBV4-3 and TRBJ2-5; D call uncertain. Germline CDR1 is LGHNA and CDR2 is YSLEER. Trimming left V 0 bases short and J 11 bases short, with 22 bases between. This CDR3 is 16 amino acids long.

The chain uses TRBV6-5 and TRBJ1-6; 7 positions agree with TRBD1. The CDR3 is 15 amino acids. V was pared by 0 bases and J by 18 bases, with 14 bases of the junction left unmatched. Germline V gene sequence: CDR1 MNHEY, CDR2 SVGAGI. CDR3 bases: TGTGCCAGCAGTTACTCCCGCACAGGGGCAAAGACCCCCCACTTT. This codes for CASSYSRTGAKTPHF.

The V and J genes are TRBV20-1 and TRBJ2-5; possible D gene TRBD1, 6 bases. Trimming took 6 bases from V and 6 from J, leaving 17 bases between them. CDR3 length: 13 amino acids. Per the germline V gene, CDR1 is DFQATT and CDR2 is SNEGSKA (reference sequence). CDR3 sequence: CSAEGERSQTQYF. The CDR3 region has the DNA TGCAGTGCCGAGGGGGAGAGAAGCCAGACCCAGTACTTC.

The sample holds a few counts of this clonotype. This chain links TRBV27 with TRBJ1-6, with D unresolved. Trimming shortened V by 10 bases and J by 2 bases, and 12 bases separated the two germline ends. The V gene's germline CDR1 is MNHEY and CDR2 SMNVEV (reference sequence). The CDR3 runs 14 residues. CDR3 nucleotides: TGTGCCACGTCCTCCGGGGCCTATAATTCACCCCTCCACTTT. This translates into CATSSGAYNSPLHF.

This clonotype was seen only a few times. The chain couples TRBV5-1 to TRBJ2-5; 7 bases fit TRBD1. V lost 4 bases and J lost 11; bases outside the gene matches: 14. This CDR3 is built from 14 residues. CDR1 is SGHRS, CDR2 YFSETQ, per germline. The CDR3: CASSNDRALGEQYF. CDR3 in DNA: TGCGCCAGCAGCAACGACAGGGCTCTGGGGGAGCAGTACTTC.

As regards this clonotype: Relative to the germline gene, one junction end is altered; a read error may explain this. This sequence joins TRBV29-1 and TRBJ2-5; a weak D match, TRBD1 (8 bases). This CDR3 contains 14 residues. Germline loops: CDR1 SQVTM, CDR2 ANQGSEA. CDR3 sequence (DNA): TGCAGCGTTCTACAGGGGGGGGACCAAGAGACCCGGTACTTC. Its translation is CSVLQGGDQETRYF.

Written as DNA, the CDR3 is TGCAGCGTGAGACAGGGGGGTGTGGATGAGCAGTTCTTC. This gives the protein CSVRQGGVDEQFF. The chain recombines TRBV29-1 with TRBJ2-1; 9 bases are a match to TRBD1. CDR1 is SQVTM, CDR2 ANQGSEA, per germline. V dropped 6 bases and J dropped 8; count of bases not matched to a gene: 8. There are 13 residues in the CDR3.

This clonotype was counted many times. This chain connects TRBV6-5 to TRBJ2-7; 7 bases map to TRBD1. J was trimmed by 4 bases and V by 0 bases; bases with no gene match: 3. CDR3 length: 14 residues. Germline lookup yields CDR1 MNHEY and CDR2 SVGAGI. The CDR3 region is CASSYSTGEYEQYF. The CDR3, as DNA: TGTGCCAGCAGTTACTCTACAGGGGAGTACGAGCAGTACTTC.

The chain has TRBV20-1 and TRBJ1-1, with a weak D call TRBD1 (5 bases). This CDR3 contains 14 residues. Germline V gives CDR1 DFQATT, CDR2 SNEGSKA (reference sequence). Trimming removed 6 bases from V and 0 bases from J, with 14 bases in between. As DNA, the CDR3 is TGCAGTGCATGGTCCGGGGCCATGAACACTGAAGCTTTCTTT. Amino acids: CSAWSGAMNTEAFF.

The chain carries TRBV12-3 or TRBV12-4 and TRBJ2-1; no firm D call. With the DNA end fitting TRBJ2-7 better, the J assignment may be wrong. There are 13 residues in the CDR3. The CDR3 DNA reads TGTGCCAGCAGTTCCCTGGCCTACAATGAGCAGTACTTC. As protein: CASSSLAYNEQYF.

CDR3 residues: CASSLSSGTGYVEQYF. As DNA, the CDR3 is TGTGCCAGCAGCTTATCCTCAGGGACAGGGTATGTCGAGCAGTACTTC. The gene calls are TRBV7-2 and TRBJ2-7; TRBD1 matches at 9 bases. The CDR3 extends over 16 amino acids. Germline V gene data show CDR1 as SGHTA and CDR2 as FQGNSA. J was trimmed by 6 bases and V by 2 bases; bases with no gene match: 11.

The V gene is TRBV3-1, the J gene TRBJ2-7, with a weak D call TRBD1 (6 bases). The CDR3 has 16 amino acids. Germline CDR1 reads LGHDT; CDR2 reads YNNKEL (reference sequence). The V and J ends lost 2 bases and 6 bases respectively, with 20 bases between them. CDR3 amino acids: CASSQKGHGTIGEQYF. The CDR3 coding sequence is TGTGCCAGCAGCCAAAAGGGACACGGTACGATTGGCGAGCAGTACTTC.

This rearrangement joins TRBV11-2 to TRBJ2-1, with D possibly being TRBD1 (5 bases). The CDR3 covers 13 residues. V shed 5 bases and J shed 11 bases, with 16 bases lying between them. Looked up from germline, CDR1 is SGHAT and CDR2 is FQNNGV. The DNA for the CDR3 is TGTGCCAGCAGCGTAGTTGCAGGGTACCAGCAGTTCTTC. Encoded protein: CASSVVAGYQQFF.

The rearrangement joins TRBV6-2 or TRBV6-3 to TRBJ2-5, with 11 bases that match TRBD2. The CDR3 is made up of 13 amino acids. V trimming: 6 bases; J trimming: 11 bases; junction bases outside the gene matches: 8. Germline CDR1 reads MNHEY; CDR2 reads SVGEGT. CDR3 nucleotide sequence: TGTGCCAGCAGCCACGGGAGACTAGCGGGGCAGTACTTC. Residues: CASSHGRLAGQYF.

Notes on this clonotype: A much larger clone differs by one base, so this may be a read error. The chain carries TRBV2 and TRBJ2-5; the match to TRBD2 covers 13 bases. Germline CDR1 reads SNHLY; CDR2 reads FYNNEI. This CDR3 spans 19 amino acids. Germline trimming cut 3 bases from V and 11 bases from J; bases unmatched to any gene: 21. CDR3 loop: CASSESGLAGVGPINEQYF. The CDR3 DNA reads TGTGCCAGCAGTGAGAGTGGACTAGCGGGAGTCGGCCCCATAAATGAGCAGTACTTC.

Ten or more counts support this clonotype. The V and J genes are TRBV5-1 and TRBJ2-3; 9 bases match TRBD2. Trimming cost V 4 bases and J 6 bases; bases outside gene matches: 9. Germline loops: CDR1 SGHRS, CDR2 YFSETQ. The CDR3 runs to 15 residues. CDR3 residues: CASSKLGLATDTQYF. The CDR3 region has the DNA TGCGCCAGCAGCAAACTGGGACTAGCAACTGATACGCAGTATTTT. The full variable domain, in which reference TRBV5-1 and TRBJ2-3 provide the parts outside the CDR3, is KAGVTQTPRYLIKTRGQQVTLSCSPISGHRSVSWYQQTPGQGLQFLFEYFSETQRNKGNFPGRFSGRQFSNSRSEMNVSTLELGDSALYLCASSKLGLATDTQYFGPGTRLTVL.